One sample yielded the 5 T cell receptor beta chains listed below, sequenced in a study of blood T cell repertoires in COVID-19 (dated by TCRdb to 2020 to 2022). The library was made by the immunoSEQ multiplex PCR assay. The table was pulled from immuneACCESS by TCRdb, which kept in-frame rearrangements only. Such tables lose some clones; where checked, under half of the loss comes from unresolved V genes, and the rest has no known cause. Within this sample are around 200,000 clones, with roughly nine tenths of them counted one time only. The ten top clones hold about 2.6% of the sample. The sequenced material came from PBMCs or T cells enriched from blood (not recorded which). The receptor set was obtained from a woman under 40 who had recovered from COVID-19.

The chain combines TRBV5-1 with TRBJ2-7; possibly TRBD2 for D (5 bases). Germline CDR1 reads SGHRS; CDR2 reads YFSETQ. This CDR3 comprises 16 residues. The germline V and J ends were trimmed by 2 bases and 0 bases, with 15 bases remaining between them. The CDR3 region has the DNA TGCGCCAGCAGCTTTGGGAGTGGACCATACTCCTACGAGCAGTACTTC. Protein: CASSFGSGPYSYEQYF.

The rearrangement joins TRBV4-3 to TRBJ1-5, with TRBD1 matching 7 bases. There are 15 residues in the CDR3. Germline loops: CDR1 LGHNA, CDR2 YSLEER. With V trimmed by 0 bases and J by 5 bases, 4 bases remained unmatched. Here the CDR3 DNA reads TGCGCCAGCAGCCAAGATCCAGGGGGAGATCAGCCCCAGCATTTT. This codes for CASSQDPGGDQPQHF.

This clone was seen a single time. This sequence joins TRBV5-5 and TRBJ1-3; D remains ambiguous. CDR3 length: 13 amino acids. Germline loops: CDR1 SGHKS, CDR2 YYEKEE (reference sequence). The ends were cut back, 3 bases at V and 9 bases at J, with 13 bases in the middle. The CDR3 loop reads CASSSSYSGTIYF. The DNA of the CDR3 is TGTGCCAGCAGCTCGTCGTACAGTGGCACCATATATTTT.

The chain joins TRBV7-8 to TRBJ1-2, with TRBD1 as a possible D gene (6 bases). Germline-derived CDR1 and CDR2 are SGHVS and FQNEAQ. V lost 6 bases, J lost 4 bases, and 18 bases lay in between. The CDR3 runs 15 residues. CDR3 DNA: TGTGCCAGCAGACCGCGACAGGCCATGGGCTATGGCTACACCTTC. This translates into CASRPRQAMGYGYTF.

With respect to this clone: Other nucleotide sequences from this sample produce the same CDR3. CDR3 bases: TGCGCCAGCAGCACTAGACAGGGGAACTATGGCTACACCTTC. It specifies CASSTRQGNYGYTF. The V gene is TRBV5-1, the J gene TRBJ1-2; TRBD1 agrees at 8 bases. This CDR3 is built from 14 residues. The germline V gene encodes CDR1 SGHRS and CDR2 YFSETQ. V lost 4 bases, J lost 2 bases, and 4 bases stayed unmatched.